This TCR beta chain was sequenced during a study of cytomegalovirus exposure and HLA in healthy donors. Study-level results: Researchers reportedly found TCR beta sequences accurately predicted most subjects' HLA-A and HLA-B alleles.

Primers included in the PCR were 60 Vbeta and 13 Jbeta primers. TCRdb's table, derived via immunoSEQ multiplex PCR, lists solely in-frame clones and lacks some. The sample contains roughly 140,000 clones, roughly 78% of which appear only once. This CDR3 comprises 16 residues. CDR1 MNHNY and CDR2 SVGAGI come from the germline V gene (reference sequence). The junction had 9 bases not matched to a gene; V was cut back by 5 bases and J by 2 bases. Concerning this clone: Its antigen is not known.

The chain carries TRBV6-6 and TRBJ1-5; 7 nucleotides align to TRBD1. The sample was PBMCs. The receptor's source is a man between 25 and 39 years old in good health and CMV-seronegative. The CDR3: CASSATWTGGNQPQHF. In DNA form, the CDR3 reads TGTGCCAGCAGTGCCACTTGGACAGGAGGCAATCAGCCCCAGCATTTT.